This is a list of T cell receptor beta chains from one sample in a study of T cell responses to AZD1222 COVID-19 vaccine. Repertoires were generated with immunoSEQ multiplex PCR, while TCRdb's copy carries only in-frame clones and drops some. The sample yields 110,000 or so clones, about 86% seen once. The sample here was peripheral blood, taken 28 days after the second AZD1222 dose. The receptor set was obtained from an adult who received the AZD1222 COVID-19 vaccine. CDR3s include the opening cysteine and the closing phenylalanine or tryptophan. D genes are given only for firm matches. Size values are once, few and many counts, or a class for expanded clones, and some rows have none.

>TRBV24-1|TRBJ2-1|.|.
CATGRDVNEQFF
TGTGCCACCGGACGGGACGTCAATGAGCAGTTCTTC
>TRBV18|TRBJ2-7|.|.
CASSPSQGGFAQYF
TGTGCCAGCTCACCCTCACAGGGTGGATTTGCGCAGTACTTC
>TRBV4-3|TRBJ1-1|once|.
CASSQGTSNTEAFF
TGCGCCAGCAGCCAAGGGACTTCGAACACTGAAGCTTTCTTT
>TRBV7-9|TRBJ2-4|few|TRBD1
CASSPTGLGKNIQYF
TGTGCCAGCAGCCCGACAGGGCTCGGCAAAAACATTCAGTACTTC
>TRBV19|TRBJ1-5|.|.
CASRGTGNQPQHF
TGTGCCAGTAGGGGAACCGGCAATCAGCCCCAGCATTTT
>TRBV3-1/TRBV3-2|TRBJ2-1|.|TRBD2
CASSHGLGSYNEQFF
TGTGCCAGCAGCCACGGACTAGGTTCCTACAATGAGCAGTTCTTC
>TRBV27|TRBJ1-5|.|TRBD1
CASSPRQGNNQPQHF
TGTGCCAGCAGTCCCCGACAGGGGAACAATCAGCCCCAGCATTTT
>TRBV4-3|TRBJ1-2|.|.
CASSQDTGYGYTF
TGCGCCAGCAGCCAAGATACCGGCTATGGCTACACCTTC
>TRBV19|TRBJ1-6|.|.
CASRITGAYNSPLHF
TGTGCCAGCAGAATCACGGGGGCTTATAATTCACCCCTCCACTTT
>TRBV28|TRBJ1-6|.|TRBD1
CASRTGGGSPLHF
TGTGCCAGCCGAACAGGGGGGGGTTCACCCCTCCACTTT